One sample yielded the 12 T cell receptor beta chains listed below, sequenced in a study of post-analysis software for immune sequencing data. These receptors have no known antigen. Built from TCR beta cDNA, the libraries had unique molecular identifiers in them. In TCRdb, the PCR reads were re-called with MiXCR into one record per CDR3 protein. The table shows about 500,000 distinct CDR3 sequences, with roughly 45% occurring only once. Regarding the study as a whole: Patients showed TRBV5-6, TRBV5-1 and TRBV20-1 among roughly five TRBV segments more frequent than in controls.

The specimen sequenced was blood. Receptor source: a girl between 10 and 17 years old with multiple sclerosis.

The chain links TRBV20-1 to TRBJ2-1, with TRBD2 matching 12 bases. V shed 3 bases, J shed 3 bases, and the junction held 3 bases outside the gene matches. The CDR3 covers 15 residues. The germline gives CDR1 DFQATT, CDR2 SNEGSKA (reference sequence). CDR3 sequence (DNA): TGCAGTGCTAGGACGACTAGCGGGAGCTACAATGAGCAGTTCTTC. Its protein product is CSARTTSGSYNEQFF.

In this sample, this clonotype turned up once. V is TRBV5-1 and J is TRBJ1-2; D unclear. Deletions cut 0 bases from V and 3 bases from J, with 12 bases between. The CDR3 covers 15 residues. The germline V gene has CDR1 SGHRS and CDR2 YFSETQ. This CDR3 reads CASSLVAGEDYGYTF. The CDR3 bases are TGCGCCAGCAGCTTGGTCGCAGGAGAGGACTATGGCTACACCTTC.

V and J are TRBV10-1 and TRBJ2-3; 9 bases fit TRBD2. The CDR3 has 16 amino acids. J was trimmed by 3 bases and V by 2 bases; bases with no gene match: 6. Looked up from germline, CDR1 is WNHNN and CDR2 is SYGVQD (reference sequence). As DNA, the CDR3 is TGCGCCAGCAGTGAGGGAGTAGCGGGAGTGACAGATACGCAGTATTTT. This gives the protein CASSEGVAGVTDTQYF.

The V gene is TRBV9, the J gene TRBJ2-5, with TRBD2 matching 7 bases. V was clipped by 4 bases and J by 3 bases; unmatched bases: 6. CDR1 and CDR2 (germline): SGDLS, YYNGEE. CDR3 length: 14 amino acids. CDR3 sequence reads: CASSPLAGKETQYF. The DNA for the CDR3 is TGTGCCAGCAGCCCTTTAGCGGGTAAAGAGACCCAGTACTTC.

This chain joins TRBV19 and TRBJ2-7; D gene ambiguous. The CDR3 consists of 13 residues. V was clipped by 3 bases and J by 1 base, with 7 bases between them. Germline V CDR1 and CDR2: LNHDA, SQIVND (reference sequence). CDR3 nucleotides: TGTGCCAGTAGTATCGCAGTTTCCTACGAGCAGTACTTC. This gives the protein CASSIAVSYEQYF.

This chain uses TRBV20-1 with TRBJ1-2; D is uncertain. V was pared by 2 bases and J by 3 bases, with 10 bases between. Germline V gene lookup returns CDR1 DFQATT and CDR2 SNEGSKA (reference sequence). This CDR3 is built from 13 residues. CDR3 region: CSARSERDYGYTF. The DNA for the CDR3 is TGCAGTGCTAGATCGGAACGGGACTATGGCTACACCTTC.

This clonotype appeared a few times. This chain joins TRBV6-5 and TRBJ2-1; D uncertain. The CDR3 consists of 11 residues. Trimming took off 9 bases at V and 9 bases at J, with 12 bases between the two ends. The germline V gene has CDR1 MNHEY and CDR2 SVGAGI. For the CDR3, the DNA is TGTGCCAGTGCCCGACTGGGTGAGCAGTTCTTC. Protein: CASARLGEQFF.

This sequence joins TRBV5-1 and TRBJ1-6; the D gene is possibly TRBD1 (5 bases). From germline, CDR1 is SGHRS and CDR2 YFSETQ. This CDR3 is 18 amino acids long. V was cut by 0 bases and J by 5 bases, with 18 bases left in between. DNA of the CDR3: TGCGCCAGCAGCTTGGAACGAGCTACGAGGGGCCATAATTCACCCCTCCACTTT. Protein: CASSLERATRGHNSPLHF.

The chain recombines TRBV4-3 with TRBJ1-1; D is ambiguous. The germline gives CDR1 LGHNA, CDR2 YSLEER. Deletions cut 0 bases from V and 1 base from J, with 6 bases between. This CDR3 is 14 amino acids long. CDR3 protein: CASSQDWGNTEAFF. The CDR3, as DNA: TGCGCCAGCAGCCAAGATTGGGGGAACACTGAAGCTTTCTTT.

The V gene is TRBV7-2, the J gene TRBJ2-3; 9 bases line up with TRBD2. Losses at the gene ends were 5 bases for V and 6 bases for J; bases not matched to a gene: 12. Germline V lookup: CDR1 SGHTA, CDR2 FQGNSA. The CDR3 totals 16 residues. As DNA, the CDR3 is TGTGCCAGCAGCCCAGTGGGACTAGCCTTAACGGATACGCAGTATTTT. Residues: CASSPVGLALTDTQYF.

This clonotype turned up a few times. V and J are TRBV7-9 and TRBJ2-5; TRBD1 might be the D (6 bases). V lost 5 bases to trimming and J lost 1 base, with 17 bases between them. Germline V gene sequence: CDR1 SEHNR, CDR2 FQNEAQ (reference sequence). The CDR3 has 16 residues. CDR3 residues: CASSQTGLKLQETQYF. The CDR3 DNA reads as TGTGCCAGCAGCCAAACAGGGTTAAAACTCCAAGAGACCCAGTACTTC.

This chain joins TRBV28 and TRBJ2-3; possible D gene TRBD2, 7 bases. The length of the CDR3 is 16 residues. V was cut by 6 bases and J by 2 bases, with 18 bases left in between. Per germline, CDR1 MDHEN and CDR2 SYDVKM. The CDR3 nucleotides are TGTGCCAGCAGCGACCTAGGGGGGGAATTCACAGATACGCAGTATTTT. Amino acid sequence: CASSDLGGEFTDTQYF.